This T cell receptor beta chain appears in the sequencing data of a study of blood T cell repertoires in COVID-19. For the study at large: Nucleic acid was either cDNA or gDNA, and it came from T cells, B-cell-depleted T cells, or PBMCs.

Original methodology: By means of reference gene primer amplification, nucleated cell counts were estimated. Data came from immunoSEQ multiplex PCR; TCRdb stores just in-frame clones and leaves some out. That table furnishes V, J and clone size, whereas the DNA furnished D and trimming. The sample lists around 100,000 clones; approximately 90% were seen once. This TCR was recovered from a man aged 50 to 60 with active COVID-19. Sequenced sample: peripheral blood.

CDR3 DNA: TGCGCCAGCAGACCCGGACAGGGGAACACTGAAGCTTTCTTT. This gives the protein CASRPGQGNTEAFF. The chain links TRBV4-1 to TRBJ1-1, with 8 bases matching TRBD1. The CDR3 length is 14 residues. Per the germline V gene, CDR1 is MGHRA and CDR2 is YSYEKL. V shed 6 bases, J shed 1 base, and the junction held 4 bases outside the gene matches.